Following are 21 T cell receptor beta chains from one sample sequenced in a study of identical twins. MiXCR, run by TCRdb on the 5' RACE reads, gives a single entry per CDR3 protein. Seen here are 250,000 to 350,000 distinct CDR3 sequences, about 8% observed once, and the top ten hold 2% to 2.5%. The data were also submitted as part of a second study, on yellow fever vaccine responses in identical twins.

Source material: memory (CD45RO+) T cells sorted from blood. The receptors here all came from a young woman in good health.

This chain uses TRBV6-1 with TRBJ2-7; 9 bases match TRBD1. V trimming: 2 bases; J trimming: 3 bases; junction bases outside the gene matches: 8. The CDR3 is 16 amino acids. CDR1 MNHNS and CDR2 SASEGT come from the germline V gene. DNA for the CDR3: TGTGCCAGCAGTGAACCTAGAACGGGACAGGGCTACGAGCAGTACTTC. It specifies CASSEPRTGQGYEQYF.

This clonotype was observed at least ten times. The rearrangement uses TRBV5-1 and TRBJ2-3, with TRBD1 matching over 10 bases. Germline V gives CDR1 SGHRS, CDR2 YFSETQ. V lost 7 bases to trimming and J lost 6 bases; unmatched junction nucleotides: 5. CDR3 length: 13 amino acids. The CDR3 sequence is CASAGQGIDTQYF. The DNA of the CDR3 is TGCGCCAGCGCGGGACAGGGGATCGATACGCAGTATTTT. Full variable domain (remainder filled in from reference TRBV5-1 and TRBJ2-3): KAGVTQTPRYLIKTRGQQVTLSCSPISGHRSVSWYQQTPGQGLQFLFEYFSETQRNKGNFPGRFSGRQFSNSRSEMNVSTLELGDSALYLCASAGQGIDTQYFGPGTRLTVL.

The CDR3 here is CATSDLGAGKETQYF. DNA for the CDR3: TGTGCCACCAGTGACCTAGGCGCTGGAAAAGAGACCCAGTACTTC. The chain carries TRBV24-1 and TRBJ2-5, with D hard to call. Germline loops: CDR1 KGHDR, CDR2 SFDVKD. This CDR3 contains 15 residues. V lost 4 bases to trimming and J lost 3 bases, with 14 bases between them.

This clonotype was counted a few times. The genes are TRBV2 and TRBJ1-4, with 9 bases that match TRBD1. The germline CDR1 and CDR2 sequences are SNHLY and FYNNEI. The CDR3 runs 15 residues. Trimming cost V 4 bases and J 8 bases; bases outside gene matches: 8. CDR3 region: CASSAQGAVREKLFF. The CDR3 DNA sequence: TGTGCCAGCAGTGCACAGGGGGCAGTGAGGGAAAAACTGTTTTTT. Full variable domain (rest looked up from reference TRBV2 and TRBJ1-4): EPEVTQTPSHQVTQMGQEVILRCVPISNHLYFYWYRQILGQKVEFLVSFYNNEISEKSEIFDDQFSVERPDGSNFTLKIRSTKLEDSAMYFCASSAQGAVREKLFFGSGTQLSVL.

The rearrangement links TRBV28 to TRBJ2-5; 7 bases match TRBD2. Per the germline V gene, CDR1 is MDHEN and CDR2 is SYDVKM. The CDR3 length is 13 residues. Unmatched junction bases numbered 7, after V lost 6 bases and J lost 6 bases. CDR3 sequence reads: CASSPWEGQTQYF. The CDR3 region has the DNA TGTGCCAGCAGCCCCTGGGAGGGACAGACCCAGTACTTC.

This clonotype showed up just a few times. This rearrangement joins TRBV9 to TRBJ1-3; D call uncertain. Germline loops: CDR1 SGDLS, CDR2 YYNGEE. V lost 0 bases and J 0 bases, leaving 7 bases between the germline ends. This CDR3 contains 15 residues. The chain's CDR3 is CASSVGPNSGNTIYF. CDR3 in DNA: TGTGCCAGCAGCGTAGGCCCTAACTCTGGAAACACCATATATTTT. Filled out from reference TRBV9 and TRBJ1-3, the complete variable domain reads DSGVTQTPKHLITATGQRVTLRCSPRSGDLSVYWYQQSLDQGLQFLIQYYNGEERAKGNILERFSAQQFPDLHSELNLSSLELGDSALYFCASSVGPNSGNTIYFGEGSWLTVV.

This clonotype turned up a few times. The chain couples TRBV5-1 to TRBJ2-1; 7 bases line up with TRBD1. This CDR3 contains 19 residues. The V gene end was trimmed by 4 bases and the J gene end by 4 bases; junction bases not matched to a gene: 20. The germline V gene encodes CDR1 SGHRS and CDR2 YFSETQ. This CDR3 reads CASSPVPSWTTGIYNEQFF. The DNA of the CDR3 is TGCGCCAGCAGCCCTGTTCCCTCCTGGACGACAGGGATTTACAATGAGCAGTTCTTC.

This clonotype was found many times. The chain uses TRBV2 and TRBJ2-2, with 12 bases identical to TRBD2. Germline V gene data show CDR1 as SNHLY and CDR2 as FYNNEI. Trimming at V came to 1 base and at J to 4 bases, leaving 7 bases not matched to a gene. The CDR3 runs 18 residues. CDR3 sequence (DNA): TGTGCCAGCAGTGAAGGACTAGCGGGAGTGGTTCGCACCGGGGAGCTGTTTTTT. This codes for CASSEGLAGVVRTGELFF.

This sequence joins TRBV14 and TRBJ2-1; TRBD1 matches 7 bases. This CDR3 spans 14 amino acids. Germline V gene lookup returns CDR1 SGHDN and CDR2 FVKESK. V lost 4 bases and J lost 7; bases outside the gene matches: 7. CDR3 sequence: CASSPHRGLNEQFF. The CDR3 DNA sequence: TGTGCCAGCAGCCCCCACAGGGGTTTGAATGAGCAGTTCTTC.

This clonotype was observed many times. The chain carries TRBV28 and TRBJ2-7; 11 nucleotides line up with TRBD2. Germline-derived CDR1 and CDR2 are MDHEN and SYDVKM. The CDR3 consists of 14 residues. J was trimmed by 6 bases and V by 5 bases; bases with no gene match: 6. The CDR3 here is CASSASGLAVEQYF. The CDR3 coding sequence is TGTGCCAGCAGTGCTTCGGGACTAGCGGTCGAGCAGTACTTC.

The rearrangement links TRBV20-1 to TRBJ1-6, with unresolved D. With 6 bases removed from V and 3 bases from J, the gap between germline ends came to 12 bases. CDR1 is DFQATT, CDR2 SNEGSKA, per germline (reference sequence). The CDR3 length is 14 residues. The CDR3 sequence is CSAVTTVYNSPLHF. Here the CDR3 DNA reads TGCAGTGCGGTGACGACCGTCTATAATTCACCCCTCCACTTT.

V gene TRBV12-3 or TRBV12-4 combines with J gene TRBJ2-1; 10 bases are shared with TRBD2. V was pared by 10 bases and J by 5 bases, with 23 bases of the junction left unmatched. This CDR3 is 19 amino acids long. CDR3 residues: CAICFYAASGSFPNNEQFF. DNA for the CDR3: TGTGCCATCTGTTTTTATGCGGCTAGCGGGAGTTTCCCTAACAATGAGCAGTTCTTC.

This rearrangement joins TRBV6-1 to TRBJ2-7, with D unresolved. Trimming removed 6 bases from V and 5 bases from J, with 14 bases in between. The length of the CDR3 is 13 residues. CDR1 is MNHNS and CDR2 is SASEGT in the germline V gene. CDR3 bases: TGTGCCAGCAGCCGCCATGGGGTAGACGAGCAGTACGTC. Translating it yields CASSRHGVDEQYV.

This clonotype was seen at least ten times. This chain joins TRBV6-1 and TRBJ2-4; 9 bases are a match to TRBD2. Trimming cost V 5 bases and J 6 bases; bases outside gene matches: 8. CDR3 length: 15 amino acids. Looked up from germline, CDR1 is MNHNS and CDR2 is SASEGT. The CDR3 DNA is TGTGCCAGCAGTCCCCCTGGGACTAGCAGAAACATTCAGTACTTC. It is translated as CASSPPGTSRNIQYF.

This clonotype was detected a few times. The rearrangement links TRBV28 to TRBJ2-5, with D hard to call. Trimming took off 7 bases at V and 5 bases at J, with 14 bases between the two ends. The CDR3 is 13 residues long. Germline V gene lookup returns CDR1 MDHEN and CDR2 SYDVKM. CDR3: CASTPRLSETQYF. The CDR3, as DNA: TGTGCCAGCACCCCAAGGTTGTCGGAGACCCAGTACTTC. Using reference TRBV28 and TRBJ2-5 for the parts outside the CDR3, the full variable domain is DVKVTQSSRYLVKRTGEKVFLECVQDMDHENMFWYRQDPGLGLRLIYFSYDVKMKEKGDIPEGYSVSREKKERFSLILESASTNQTSMYLCASTPRLSETQYFGPGTRLLVL.

This clonotype was found many times. J is TRBJ2-3 and V is TRBV5-1; maybe TRBD1 (6 bases). CDR3 length equals 20 residues. Germline CDR1 SGHRS, CDR2 YFSETQ. Trimming removed 2 bases from V and 0 bases from J, with 25 bases in between. The CDR3 DNA reads as TGCGCCAGCAGCTTAACACCACAGGGTCCCCCTTTCTCTAGCACAGATACGCAGTATTTT. Its protein is CASSLTPQGPPFSSTDTQYF.

The chain combines TRBV20-1 with TRBJ1-2; D unresolved. Trimming removed 3 bases from V and 2 bases from J, with 10 bases in between. Germline V gives CDR1 DFQATT, CDR2 SNEGSKA (reference sequence). The CDR3 consists of 13 residues. CDR3 DNA sequence: TGCAGTGCTAGGGTACAGAAAAACTATGGCTACACCTTC. Translation: CSARVQKNYGYTF.

There are a few counts of this clonotype. The chain uses TRBV10-3 and TRBJ2-2, with 10 bases matching TRBD1. This CDR3 is 16 amino acids long. Germline lookup yields CDR1 ENHRY and CDR2 SYGVKD. The ends lost 2 bases at V and 5 bases at J; junction bases unmatched: 5. Here the CDR3 reads CAISEDRGRTTGELFF. As DNA, the CDR3 is TGTGCCATCAGTGAGGACAGGGGGCGTACGACCGGGGAGCTGTTTTTT.

This clonotype was seen at least ten times. This sequence joins TRBV3-1 and TRBJ2-5; D possibly uses TRBD1 or TRBD2 (5 bases each). CDR1 and CDR2 (germline): LGHDT, YNNKEL (reference sequence). V was clipped by 2 bases and J by 4 bases, with 11 bases between them. This CDR3 comprises 14 residues. CDR3 nucleotides: TGTGCCAGCAGCCAAACCCGGGACGGAGAGACCCAGTACTTC. This sequence encodes CASSQTRDGETQYF.

This rearrangement joins TRBV6-1 to TRBJ1-2; D is perhaps TRBD1 (6 bases). The CDR3 contains 13 residues. Trimming shortened V by 6 bases and J by 8 bases, and 16 bases separated the two germline ends. Germline V CDR1 and CDR2: MNHNS, SASEGT. In DNA, the CDR3 is TGTGCCAGCAGCCCCGAACAGGGAGGCGGCTACACCTTC. Its protein product is CASSPEQGGGYTF.

This clonotype was picked up many times. V and J are TRBV20-1 and TRBJ2-3; D is perhaps TRBD2 (5 bases). Trimming left V 3 bases short and J 4 bases short, with 11 bases between. Per germline, CDR1 DFQATT and CDR2 SNEGSKA (reference sequence). The CDR3 is 13 amino acids. The CDR3 loop is CSASRETSDTQYF. The CDR3 DNA sequence: TGCAGTGCTAGCCGGGAAACTTCAGATACGCAGTATTTT.